This T cell receptor (beta chain) was recovered during a study of blood T cells in healthy people across ages. Study outcomes and limitations: Strong correlation existed between TCR beta diversity and naive T cell percentage.

The study recruited healthy Caucasian donors from Russia who were aged about 6 to 95. Around 10 milliliters was the volume of peripheral blood drawn from each donor. The CDR3 runs 13 residues. Trimming took off 0 bases at V and 9 bases at J, with 12 bases between the two ends. Per germline, CDR1 LGHDT and CDR2 YNNKEL (reference sequence). About this clonotype itself: The target antigen is unknown.

A J-beta primer mix and a sample-barcoded 5' primer were used in a second PCR of roughly 7 to 12 cycles. TCRdb processed the 5' RACE reads anew with MiXCR; each CDR3 protein has one entry. The top ten hold roughly 8.2% of the sample, which has about 1,800,000 distinct CDR3 sequences, about 28% seen once. The sample taken for sequencing was blood. The receptor comes from a woman aged 25 to 39 in good health. The rearrangement uses TRBV3-1 and TRBJ2-7; the D is unclear. Written as DNA, the CDR3 is TGTGCCAGCAGCCAAGATACGGCTGGCGGGCAGTACTTC. It specifies CASSQDTAGGQYF.